The next 10 T cell receptor beta chains were all read from a single sample in a study of T cells in Graves' hyperthyroidism and ophthalmopathy. Researchers took RNA transcripts and amplified the TCR beta CDR3 regions from them. First-round RT-PCR with HTBI primers amplified the TCR CDR3 region. TCRdb analysed the multiplex PCR reads with MiXCR anew, one entry per CDR3 protein. The sample holds some 92,000 distinct CDR3 sequences, around 40% seen once. Sequenced material: peripheral blood or thyroid tissue (not recorded which). All receptors come from a woman between 25 and 40 years old with Graves' hyperthyroidism.

This sequence joins TRBV9 and TRBJ2-6, with 8 positions matching TRBD2. This CDR3 contains 17 residues. In germline, CDR1 is SGDLS, CDR2 YYNGEE. Trimming at V came to 4 bases and at J to 0 bases, leaving 6 bases not matched to a gene. This chain's CDR3 is CASSPSLAGSGANVLTF. CDR3 DNA: TGTGCCAGCAGCCCCAGCCTAGCGGGCTCTGGGGCCAACGTCCTGACTTTC.

This clonotype was seen repeatedly, ten times or more. The chain recombines TRBV5-1 with TRBJ2-5; D uncertain. The CDR3 extends over 15 amino acids. CDR1 and CDR2 from the germline V gene are SGHRS and YFSETQ. V was cut by 0 bases and J by 4 bases, with 13 bases left in between. The CDR3 DNA is TGCGCCAGCAGCTTGGCGGGCAAATGGGGAGAGACCCAGTACTTC. Translated, it gives CASSLAGKWGETQYF. Together with reference TRBV5-1 and TRBJ2-5, the CDR3 gives the full variable domain: KAGVTQTPRYLIKTRGQQVTLSCSPISGHRSVSWYQQTPGQGLQFLFEYFSETQRNKGNFPGRFSGRQFSNSRSEMNVSTLELGDSALYLCASSLAGKWGETQYFGPGTRLLVL.

This clonotype has ten or more counts. The J gene is TRBJ2-5, the V gene TRBV11-2; 12 positions agree with TRBD2. Germline V gives CDR1 SGHAT, CDR2 FQNNGV. The V gene end was trimmed by 5 bases and the J gene end by 3 bases; junction bases not matched to a gene: 1. The CDR3 spans 14 residues. The CDR3 loop reads CASSRLAGEETQYF. For the CDR3, the DNA is TGTGCCAGCAGCCGACTAGCGGGAGAAGAGACCCAGTACTTC.

The V and J genes are TRBV7-9 and TRBJ2-7; possible D gene TRBD1, 6 bases. Between the trimmed V and J ends, which lost 6 bases and 5 bases, there was a span of 20 bases. The CDR3 length is 15 residues. Germline V lookup: CDR1 SEHNR, CDR2 FQNEAQ (reference sequence). Written as DNA, the CDR3 is TGTGCCAGCAGTTTCCTTCGGGACAAGGTCAACGAGCAGTACTTC. It codes for CASSFLRDKVNEQYF.

Ten or more counts support this clonotype. This chain links TRBV28 with TRBJ1-1, with D possibly TRBD1 on 5 matching bases. CDR1 and CDR2 from the germline V gene are MDHEN and SYDVKM. This CDR3 contains 14 residues. Trimming removed 3 bases at V and 2 bases at J, with 10 bases between. The DNA for the CDR3 is TGTGCCAGCAGTTTCGCAGGGATAAACACTGAAGCTTTCTTT. This translates into CASSFAGINTEAFF.

This clonotype came up a few times. This sequence joins TRBV7-2 and TRBJ2-7; no clear D gene. Between the trimmed V and J ends, which lost 8 bases and 1 base, there was a span of 15 bases. The germline gives CDR1 SGHTA, CDR2 FQGNSA. The CDR3 runs to 14 residues. CDR3 in amino acids: CASSLHKGSYEQYF. The CDR3 DNA is TGTGCCAGCTCACTTCATAAGGGTTCCTACGAGCAGTACTTC.

DNA of the CDR3: TGTGCCAGCTTACCGTTCCTAAGTCGGGGAGAGAACACCGGGGAGCTGTTTTTT. Translated: CASLPFLSRGENTGELFF. V is TRBV19 and J is TRBJ2-2, with a possible D match to TRBD2 (5 bases). The V gene's germline CDR1 is LNHDA and CDR2 SQIVND (reference sequence). With 9 bases removed from V and 1 base from J, the gap between germline ends came to 24 bases. This CDR3 is 18 amino acids long.

The sample holds many counts of this clonotype. The gene calls are TRBV6-6 and TRBJ2-7; D unclear. The ends were cut back, 4 bases at V and 2 bases at J, with 15 bases in the middle. The CDR3 totals 15 residues. The germline V gene has CDR1 MNHNY and CDR2 SVGAGI (reference sequence). This chain's CDR3 is CASSSALSEAYEQYF. The CDR3 nucleotides read TGTGCCAGCAGTTCGGCCCTATCAGAGGCCTACGAGCAGTACTTC.

At least ten counts were recorded for this clonotype. This chain uses TRBV27 with TRBJ1-2; 8 bases line up with TRBD1. Germline V lookup: CDR1 MNHEY, CDR2 SMNVEV (reference sequence). The V segment lost 5 bases and the J segment 6 bases; nucleotides outside the gene matches: 5. The CDR3 is made up of 13 amino acids. The CDR3 nucleotides are TGTGCCAGCAGTGAGACAGGGGTTGATGGCTACACCTTC. It encodes CASSETGVDGYTF.

A word on this clonotype: The CDR3 does not end in the conserved phenylalanine or tryptophan, so this is likely a read error. The rearrangement uses TRBV10-3 and TRBJ1-5; the D is unclear. V lost 5 bases to trimming and J lost 7 bases, with 12 bases between them. The germline V gene encodes CDR1 ENHRY and CDR2 SYGVKD. The CDR3 length is 13 residues. The CDR3 DNA reads TGTGCCATCAGTAAGGGCATGGTGCAGCCCCAGCATTGT. Translated: CAISKGMVQPQHC.